The table lists the clone carrying this T cell receptor (beta chain) with a count of one. No antigen is known for it. Germline V CDR1 and CDR2: MNHEY, SMNVEV (reference sequence). The CDR3 is made up of 13 amino acids. V lost 6 bases to trimming and J lost 6 bases; unmatched junction nucleotides: 8. PCR amplification relied on 60 Vbeta primers (plus 13 Jbeta primers). Original methodology: A later analysis tallied approximately 80 million unique TCR beta chains, 9 million to 12 million of them shared. Here immunoSEQ multiplex PCR was the method, and the copy in TCRdb shows in-frame clones only, minus some. V, J and clone size were drawn from that table, and D and trimming were deduced from the DNA. This sample has around 210,000 clones, with around 86% found just once. The entry originates in a study of cytomegalovirus exposure and HLA in healthy donors. General study points: HLA alleles showed associations with around 15,000 TCR beta sequences in a later analysis, at a 0.05 false discovery rate. In a later analysis, TCR beta V- and J-gene trimming was associated with a missense DCLRE1C variant.

Nominally healthy donors provided the samples, though records likely missed some immune exposures. Sequencing was performed on PBMCs. This clonotype was sampled from a woman aged 35 to 49 in good health and CMV-seronegative. The gene calls are TRBV27 and TRBJ2-7, with 7 bases matching TRBD1. DNA of the CDR3: TGTGCCAGCAGGGTGACAGGGTCTTCCGAGCAGTACTTC. This encodes CASRVTGSSEQYF.